What follows are 29 T cell receptor beta chains derived from one specimen sequenced in a study of blood T cell repertoires in COVID-19. Clones were sequenced by immunoSEQ multiplex PCR, and TCRdb holds only the in-frame ones, with some missing. The profile shows roughly 90,000 clones, about 88% of them singletons. The sequenced sample was peripheral blood. The receptors stem from a woman older than 75 with active COVID-19.

The V and J genes are TRBV29-1 and TRBJ1-2; a possible D gene is TRBD1 (5 bases). Trimming cost V 7 bases and J 8 bases, with 20 bases left between them. Germline values: CDR1 SQVTM, CDR2 ANQGSEA. There are 13 residues in the CDR3. The CDR3 region is CSARRWGEDGYTF. The CDR3 nucleotides are TGCAGCGCCCGCCGGTGGGGGGAAGACGGCTACACCTTC.

V is TRBV27 and J is TRBJ1-6, with 10 bases identical to TRBD1. Germline assignment: CDR1 MNHEY and CDR2 SMNVEV (reference sequence). Losses at the gene ends were 8 bases for V and 4 bases for J; bases not matched to a gene: 5. The CDR3 runs to 15 residues. CDR3 in DNA: TGTGCCAGCGCAGGACAGGGGGGATATAATTCACCCCTCCACTTT. Its translation: CASAGQGGYNSPLHF.

This chain joins TRBV7-9 and TRBJ1-1; TRBD1 might be the D (5 bases). V was clipped by 5 bases and J by 2 bases, with 12 bases between them. Germline V gene data show CDR1 as SEHNR and CDR2 as FQNEAQ (reference sequence). The CDR3 is made up of 14 amino acids. The CDR3 is CASSPDGGNTEAFF. The CDR3 DNA follows: TGTGCCAGCAGCCCGGACGGGGGAAACACTGAAGCTTTCTTT.

This chain uses TRBV7-9 with TRBJ2-1, with D possibly matching TRBD1 (5 bases). Germline lookup yields CDR1 SEHNR and CDR2 FQNEAQ (reference sequence). The V and J ends lost 5 bases and 3 bases respectively, with 14 bases between them. This CDR3 spans 15 amino acids. The CDR3 here is CASSSDPRGYNEQFF. The CDR3 coding sequence is TGTGCCAGCAGCAGCGACCCAAGGGGCTACAATGAGCAGTTCTTC.

The gene calls are TRBV18 and TRBJ2-3; TRBD2 is a possible D gene (5 bases). The CDR3 totals 14 residues. V lost 3 bases, J lost 5 bases, and 12 bases lay in between. Per germline, CDR1 KGHSH and CDR2 LQKENI. This CDR3 is CASSPGPAEDTQYF. The CDR3, as DNA: TGTGCCAGCTCACCGGGTCCAGCGGAAGATACGCAGTATTTT.

The chain carries TRBV4-1 and TRBJ2-1, with 13 bases that match TRBD2. CDR1 is MGHRA and CDR2 is YSYEKL in the germline V gene. Trimming at V came to 8 bases and at J to 5 bases, leaving 6 bases not matched to a gene. The CDR3 has 15 amino acids. Here the CDR3 reads CASSRTSGSNNEQFF. As DNA, the CDR3 is TGCGCCAGCTCCCGGACTAGCGGGAGTAACAATGAGCAGTTCTTC.

This clone came up many times. The V gene is TRBV19, the J gene TRBJ2-7, with D possibly matching TRBD2 (6 bases). Germline CDR1 LNHDA, CDR2 SQIVND (reference sequence). The CDR3 consists of 15 residues. Trimming left V 3 bases short and J 2 bases short, with 14 bases between. CDR3 sequence (DNA): TGTGCCAGTAGTATGGACCGGGCGGGGACCTACGAGCAGTACTTC. Encoded protein: CASSMDRAGTYEQYF.

J is TRBJ1-2 and V is TRBV19; TRBD1 agrees at 9 bases. The germline CDR1 and CDR2 sequences are LNHDA and SQIVND (reference sequence). The CDR3 contains 15 residues. V shed 3 bases and J 5 bases; nucleotides not matched to a gene: 7. The CDR3 coding sequence is TGTGCCAGTAGTATTTTCCGAGACAGGGGGTATGGCTACACCTTC. Residues: CASSIFRDRGYGYTF.

The chain has TRBV5-4 and TRBJ2-1; 9 bases map to TRBD1. CDR3 length: 15 residues. With 0 bases clipped from V and 9 bases from J, the junction kept 7 bases outside the gene matches. Germline CDR1 and CDR2: SGHNT and YYREEE (reference sequence). In nucleotides, the CDR3 is TGTGCCAGCAGCTTGGGGACAGGGGTTAAGGGTGAGCAGTTCTTC. Amino acid sequence: CASSLGTGVKGEQFF.

This sequence joins TRBV4-1 and TRBJ2-1, with D possibly TRBD2 on 6 matching bases. The germline V gene encodes CDR1 MGHRA and CDR2 YSYEKL. Trimming left V 1 base short and J 0 bases short, with 19 bases between. The CDR3 is 19 amino acids. The CDR3 sequence: CASSQGGVGELLSYNEQFF. The CDR3 DNA reads TGCGCCAGCAGCCAAGGGGGGGTCGGGGAGCTCCTCTCCTACAATGAGCAGTTCTTC.

This rearrangement joins TRBV3-1 (or the pseudogene TRBV3-2) to TRBJ2-2; 10 bases are a match to TRBD2. Germline trimming cut 4 bases from V and 6 bases from J; bases unmatched to any gene: 11. The germline CDR1 and CDR2 sequences are LGHDT and YNNKEL (reference sequence). The CDR3 sequence is 17 residues long. The CDR3 sequence is CASSLPGTSVMAGELFF. The CDR3 nucleotides are TGTGCCAGCAGCCTTCCCGGGACTAGCGTAATGGCCGGGGAGCTGTTTTTT.

This rearrangement joins TRBV4-1 to TRBJ2-4; 10 nucleotides line up with TRBD1. Germline-derived CDR1 and CDR2 are MGHRA and YSYEKL. CDR3 size: 15 residues. The V segment lost 1 base and the J segment 6 bases; nucleotides outside the gene matches: 3. CDR3 sequence: CASSQGWTGGNIQYF. The CDR3 region has the DNA TGCGCCAGCAGCCAAGGGTGGACAGGGGGAAACATTCAGTACTTC.

The V call is TRBV19, the J call TRBJ2-3; D might be TRBD2 (6 bases). Germline lookup yields CDR1 LNHDA and CDR2 SQIVND (reference sequence). The V end lost 2 bases, the J end lost 3 bases, and 18 bases lay between the germline ends. This CDR3 has 17 amino acids. DNA of the CDR3: TGTGCCAGTAGTATAAGGGGCCCAGGAGGAGGGACAGATACGCAGTATTTT. Translated: CASSIRGPGGGTDTQYF.

V gene TRBV6-4 combines with J gene TRBJ1-2; D remains ambiguous. This CDR3 is built from 13 residues. The ends were cut back, 0 bases at V and 8 bases at J, with 10 bases in the middle. Germline CDR1 is MRHNA and CDR2 is SNTAGT. In DNA form, the CDR3 reads TGTGCCAGCAGTGACTCGTGGGGAGGAGGCTACACCTTC. Its protein is CASSDSWGGGYTF.

The CDR3 DNA sequence: TGTGCCAGCAGTCGCGGACAGGGTGTTCATCAGCCCCAGCATTTT. Amino acid sequence: CASSRGQGVHQPQHF. This rearrangement joins TRBV6-5 to TRBJ1-5; 8 positions agree with TRBD1. In germline, CDR1 is MNHEY, CDR2 SVGAGI. After removal of 5 bases from V and 5 bases from J, the junction contained 8 bases not matched to a gene. The CDR3 is made up of 15 amino acids.

This rearrangement joins TRBV5-4 to TRBJ1-5; 7 bases fit TRBD1. The CDR3 loop spans 16 amino acids. Germline CDR1 SGHNT, CDR2 YYREEE (reference sequence). The junction had 7 bases not matched to a gene; V was cut back by 0 bases and J by 4 bases. CDR3 in amino acids: CASSLGGAGGNQPQHF. The CDR3 DNA reads as TGTGCCAGCAGCTTGGGAGGGGCAGGGGGAAATCAGCCCCAGCATTTT.

The V call is TRBV28, the J call TRBJ2-3, with TRBD2 matching 9 bases. The J segment lost 0 bases and the V segment lost 6 bases, leaving 10 bases of the junction unmatched. Germline CDR1 and CDR2: MDHEN and SYDVKM. This CDR3 comprises 17 residues. CDR3 nucleotide sequence: TGTGCCAGCAGCCCTTCTAGCGGGATCCTCAGCACAGATACGCAGTATTTT. Its protein is CASSPSSGILSTDTQYF.

The V call is TRBV4-1, the J call TRBJ1-5; 11 bases map to TRBD1. This CDR3 has 15 amino acids. CDR1 and CDR2 from the germline V gene are MGHRA and YSYEKL. Losses at the gene ends were 4 bases for V and 6 bases for J; bases not matched to a gene: 5. The CDR3 is CASSRRTGGGQPQHF. The DNA of the CDR3 is TGCGCCAGCAGCCGAAGGACAGGGGGCGGTCAGCCCCAGCATTTT.

This clone was counted a single time. This chain joins TRBV19 and TRBJ1-4; D might be TRBD1 (5 bases). The germline gives CDR1 LNHDA, CDR2 SQIVND (reference sequence). With 3 bases removed from V and 6 bases from J, the gap between germline ends came to 11 bases. This CDR3 region has 14 residues. CDR3 amino acids: CASSIGPRDEKLFF. CDR3 DNA: TGTGCCAGTAGTATTGGGCCCAGGGATGAAAAACTGTTTTTT.

The rearrangement joins TRBV9 to TRBJ2-3; unclear D gene. The CDR3 has 13 amino acids. Germline values: CDR1 SGDLS, CDR2 YYNGEE. Trimming took 4 bases from V and 10 from J, leaving 16 bases between them. The CDR3 is CASSSHYNVAQYF. CDR3 sequence (DNA): TGTGCCAGCAGCTCCCACTATAACGTAGCGCAGTATTTT.

The V gene is TRBV7-2, the J gene TRBJ2-7; D might be TRBD2 (5 bases). CDR1 and CDR2 (germline): SGHTA, FQGNSA. The CDR3 runs to 13 residues. V dropped 6 bases and J dropped 2 bases, with 11 bases sitting between them. CDR3 nucleotide sequence: TGTGCCAGCAGACCTCCGGGGACCTACGAGCAGTACTTC. The encoded protein is CASRPPGTYEQYF.

The chain uses TRBV7-9 and TRBJ2-1; D not resolved. The CDR3 is made up of 17 amino acids. CDR1 is SEHNR and CDR2 is FQNEAQ in the germline V gene (reference sequence). The germline V and J ends were trimmed by 1 base and 0 bases, with 13 bases remaining between them. The CDR3 DNA sequence: TGTGCCAGCAGCTTAGACGGCAGCTACAGCTCCTACAATGAGCAGTTCTTC. This sequence encodes CASSLDGSYSSYNEQFF.

This chain joins TRBV28 and TRBJ1-3; no firm D call. V was trimmed by 3 bases and J by 5 bases, leaving 8 bases between them. This CDR3 comprises 13 residues. Germline CDR1 is MDHEN and CDR2 is SYDVKM. Written as DNA, the CDR3 is TGTGCCAGCAGTTTTTTAGAACGAAACACCATATATTTT. Its protein is CASSFLERNTIYF.

The chain links TRBV7-2 to TRBJ1-4, with D perhaps TRBD1 (5 bases). The germline V gene has CDR1 SGHTA and CDR2 FQGNSA. CDR3 length: 16 residues. Trimming shortened V by 5 bases and J by 7 bases, and 20 bases separated the two germline ends. In DNA, the CDR3 is TGTGCCAGCAGCCTTGGCACCAGCGGGGCTTTTGAAAAACTGTTTTTT. Protein sequence: CASSLGTSGAFEKLFF.

This chain joins TRBV5-5 and TRBJ1-5; possible D gene TRBD1, 5 bases. The V end was cut by 3 bases, the J end by 4 bases, with 20 bases between. Looked up from germline, CDR1 is SGHKS and CDR2 is YYEKEE (reference sequence). There are 17 residues in the CDR3. For the CDR3, the DNA is TGTGCCAGCAGCTGGACCCTCGTTGGGGGGGTGAATCAGCCCCAGCATTTT. It yields the protein CASSWTLVGGVNQPQHF.

In this sample, this clone turned up a few times. V is TRBV7-9 and J is TRBJ1-1; D is unclear. The CDR3 is 12 amino acids. Germline CDR1 reads SEHNR; CDR2 reads FQNEAQ (reference sequence). V was clipped by 5 bases and J by 11 bases, with 15 bases between them. The CDR3 DNA sequence: TGTGCCAGCAGCCCCCCGGAGGGTAACGCTTTCTTT. This encodes CASSPPEGNAFF.

This clone was observed a few times. This sequence joins TRBV19 and TRBJ1-6, with D possibly TRBD1 on 5 matching bases. In germline, CDR1 is LNHDA, CDR2 SQIVND (reference sequence). The CDR3 loop spans 14 amino acids. V was pared by 11 bases and J by 6 bases, with 17 bases between. CDR3 loop: CASRPREVNSPLHF. DNA for the CDR3: TGTGCCTCCCGGCCCAGGGAGGTTAATTCACCCCTCCACTTT.

The V gene is TRBV18, the J gene TRBJ2-5; D gene uncertain. The V end lost 3 bases, the J end lost 5 bases, and 16 bases lay between the germline ends. The CDR3 runs to 15 residues. Germline V CDR1 and CDR2: KGHSH, LQKENI. CDR3 nucleotides: TGTGCCAGCTCACCGACCAGGCTCGATGGCGAGACCCAGTACTTC. As protein: CASSPTRLDGETQYF.

V and J are TRBV29-1 and TRBJ2-5; tentative D call: TRBD1 (7 bases). V gave up 6 bases and J gave up 7 bases, with 12 bases separating them. Per germline, CDR1 SQVTM and CDR2 ANQGSEA. CDR3 size: 11 residues. CDR3 nucleotides: TGCAGCGTAGGTCAGGGGGGGACCCAGTACTTC. This sequence encodes CSVGQGGTQYF.